The source of this T cell receptor (beta chain) is a study of regulatory T cells in long-lasting Graves disease. Study results and caveats: Clonotypes that were public and shared totalled roughly 3,000 in persistent patients versus 900 to 1,000 in new patients. TCR diversity in persistent Graves' patients was below that of newly diagnosed ones.

The CDR3 has 14 amino acids. In germline, CDR1 is MNHNS, CDR2 SASEGT. V shed 4 bases, J shed 6 bases, and the junction held 3 bases outside the gene matches. This clonotype was counted at least ten times. The antigen remains unidentified. Researchers made TCR beta libraries by using iRepertoire HTBI primers and running Arm-PCR on CDR3 regions. TCRdb processed the multiplex PCR reads anew with MiXCR; each CDR3 protein has one entry. Here the sample spans about 530,000 distinct CDR3 sequences, 15% to 20% being singletons. As for time point: newly diagnosed GD, antithyroid drugs for less than 3 months. The TCR library was made from RNA extracted from PBMCs. These same data were also listed under a study on T cells in Graves' hyperthyroidism and ophthalmopathy.

This rearrangement joins TRBV6-1 to TRBJ1-6, with 7 positions matching TRBD1. This TCR derives from a woman aged 35 to 60 with Graves disease. The input for sequencing was peripheral blood mononuclear cells (PBMCs), taken at new diagnosis, from a patient treated with antithyroid drugs. The CDR3 loop reads CASSAAGGNSPLHF. CDR3 DNA: TGTGCCAGCAGTGCGGCAGGGGGTAATTCACCCCTCCACTTT.